The 22 T cell receptor beta chains below all came from one sample that was sequenced in a study of blood T cell repertoires in COVID-19. Method: immunoSEQ multiplex PCR; TCRdb's copy keeps in-frame clones and lacks some. The data show 40,000 to 50,000 clones, around 86% seen once. Material: peripheral blood. These receptors were obtained from a man in his forties or fifties with active COVID-19.

J is TRBJ2-1 and V is TRBV6-2 or TRBV6-3, with 9 bases identical to TRBD2. The CDR3 consists of 15 residues. Germline lookup yields CDR1 MNHEY and CDR2 SVGEGT. Germline trimming cut 0 bases from V and 9 bases from J; bases unmatched to any gene: 6. The CDR3 bases are TGTGCCAGCAGTTACTCGAAGGTAGCGGGAGTTGAGCAGTTCTTC. This gives the protein CASSYSKVAGVEQFF.

The CDR3 nucleotides read TGCGCCAGCAGCTTGATTACGAGCGGGAGGACCGGGGAGCTGTTTTTT. The encoded protein is CASSLITSGRTGELFF. V usage is TRBV5-1 and J usage is TRBJ2-2; 9 bases are shared with TRBD2. The length of the CDR3 is 16 residues. CDR1 and CDR2 (germline): SGHRS, YFSETQ. Germline trimming cut 1 base from V and 5 bases from J; bases unmatched to any gene: 6.

In this sample, this clone turned up a few times. V usage is TRBV4-3 and J usage is TRBJ2-3; TRBD2 agrees at 10 bases. Germline CDR1 LGHNA, CDR2 YSLEER. CDR3 length: 17 amino acids. V was pared by 0 bases and J by 3 bases, with 6 bases of the junction left unmatched. The CDR3 DNA is TGCGCCAGCAGCCAAGAAAAAGCGGGAGGGCCAACAGATACGCAGTATTTT. Protein sequence: CASSQEKAGGPTDTQYF.

This chain connects TRBV2 to TRBJ1-1, with D possibly TRBD1 on 5 matching bases. This CDR3 has 12 residues. V was pared by 6 bases and J by 7 bases, with 12 bases between. Per the germline V gene, CDR1 is SNHLY and CDR2 is FYNNEI. The CDR3 region has the DNA TGTGCCAGCAGGGGTGACAGCTTTGAAGCTTTCTTT. It codes for CASRGDSFEAFF.

The chain carries TRBV6-2 or TRBV6-3 and TRBJ2-7; D might be TRBD1 (5 bases). In germline, CDR1 is MNHEY, CDR2 SVGEGT. The CDR3 totals 15 residues. Trimming pared 5 bases from V and 3 bases from J, leaving 17 bases between. Here the CDR3 reads CASSLAPLTVYEQYF. CDR3 DNA: TGTGCCAGCAGTCTCGCCCCCCTGACAGTCTACGAGCAGTACTTC.

The table lists this clone with a few counts. CDR3 coding DNA: TGTGCCAGCAGTGTACAGGGGCCTCACGAGCAGTACTTC. Amino acid sequence: CASSVQGPHEQYF. The chain carries TRBV6-2 or TRBV6-3 and TRBJ2-7, with 7 bases lining up with TRBD1. CDR3 length: 13 residues. V lost 5 bases and J lost 5; bases outside the gene matches: 6. Germline V gene sequence: CDR1 MNHEY, CDR2 SVGEGT.

In this sample, this clone turned up once. The V and J genes are TRBV28 and TRBJ1-1; unclear D gene. With 3 bases removed from V and 1 base from J, the gap between germline ends came to 3 bases. CDR1 and CDR2 (germline): MDHEN, SYDVKM. The CDR3 length is 12 residues. This CDR3 reads CASSFWNTEAFF. CDR3 nucleotides: TGTGCCAGCAGTTTCTGGAACACTGAAGCTTTCTTT.

This clone has a single count. V usage is TRBV27 and J usage is TRBJ2-5, with 7 bases lining up with TRBD2. Germline V gene sequence: CDR1 MNHEY, CDR2 SMNVEV (reference sequence). The CDR3 consists of 15 residues. V gave up 7 bases and J gave up 5 bases; unmatched junction bases: 13. CDR3 residues: CASMFHRGDGETQYF. Here the CDR3 DNA reads TGTGCCAGCATGTTCCATCGGGGGGACGGTGAGACCCAGTACTTC.

The CDR3 nucleotides read TGTGCCAGCAGTTTATACGAGCAGTACTTC. The encoded protein is CASSLYEQYF. The J gene is TRBJ2-7, the V gene TRBV21-1; the D segment call TRBD2 is taken from the table without a DNA check. TRBV21-1 is listed as a pseudogene. There are 10 residues in the CDR3.

A note on this clone: One end of the junction fails to match germline, which may point to a read error. This rearrangement joins TRBV19 to TRBJ1-6, with D possibly TRBD1 on 5 matching bases. CDR3 size: 15 residues. CDR1 LNHDA and CDR2 SQIVND come from the germline V gene (reference sequence). The CDR3 nucleotides read TGTGCCAGTAGTATTCGACAGTCGAATAAGTCACCCCTCCACTTT. It translates to CASSIRQSNKSPLHF.

The chain is built from TRBV10-2 and TRBJ2-1; TRBD1 matches 7 bases. CDR1 is WSHSY and CDR2 is SAAADI in the germline V gene. The CDR3 extends over 12 amino acids. V gave up 6 bases and J gave up 6 bases; unmatched junction bases: 2. CDR3 region: CASRRGLNEQFF. The CDR3 nucleotides are TGCGCCAGCAGGAGGGGGCTCAATGAGCAGTTCTTC.

This clone was counted a single time. The chain has TRBV10-3 and TRBJ1-1, with 10 bases fitting TRBD1. The CDR3 is made up of 17 amino acids. V was pared by 2 bases and J by 7 bases, with 13 bases of the junction left unmatched. Looked up from germline, CDR1 is ENHRY and CDR2 is SYGVKD. CDR3 bases: TGTGCCATCAGTGAGGGGGGCCGGGACAGGGGAGAAATTGAAGCTTTCTTT. Its translation is CAISEGGRDRGEIEAFF.

V is TRBV18 and J is TRBJ1-5; a possible D gene is TRBD1 (6 bases). CDR1 is KGHSH and CDR2 is LQKENI in the germline V gene. The CDR3 has 16 amino acids. Trimming removed 3 bases at V and 2 bases at J, with 14 bases between. The CDR3 protein is CASSPREGGGNQPQHF. The DNA for the CDR3 is TGTGCCAGCTCACCTAGGGAGGGGGGGGGCAATCAGCCCCAGCATTTT.

This rearrangement joins TRBV24-1 to TRBJ2-1; tentative D call: TRBD2 (5 bases). Trimming removed 8 bases from V and 1 base from J, with 11 bases in between. This CDR3 has 14 residues. Per germline, CDR1 KGHDR and CDR2 SFDVKD. The CDR3 region has the DNA TGTGCCACCACCCCGGGGAATTCCTACAATGAGCAGTTCTTC. Its protein product is CATTPGNSYNEQFF.

The CDR3 is CASSQDRSRGGEKLFF. The DNA of the CDR3 is TGTGCCAGCAGCCAAGATCGAAGTCGAGGAGGTGAAAAACTGTTTTTT. This chain joins TRBV4-2 and TRBJ1-4, with D unresolved. Deletions cut 0 bases from V and 7 bases from J, with 15 bases between. The CDR3 sequence is 16 residues long. Germline CDR1 LGHNA, CDR2 YNFKEQ.

This clone was seen just once. CDR3 DNA: TGTGCCAGCAGTTTTTTGCCGGTCGGCAATGAGCAGTTCTTC. Translated, it gives CASSFLPVGNEQFF. V and J are TRBV27 and TRBJ2-1; D gene uncertain. Germline CDR1 is MNHEY and CDR2 is SMNVEV (reference sequence). V was clipped by 3 bases and J by 6 bases, with 12 bases between them. The CDR3 extends over 14 amino acids.

The V and J genes are TRBV19 and TRBJ2-7; 7 bases match TRBD1. Germline CDR1 and CDR2: LNHDA and SQIVND (reference sequence). V lost 7 bases, J lost 0 bases, and 9 bases stayed unmatched. This CDR3 spans 15 amino acids. CDR3 DNA: TGTGCCAGTATGGACAGGACGGCCAGCTCCTACGAGCAGTACTTC. It yields the protein CASMDRTASSYEQYF. Together with reference TRBV19 and TRBJ2-7, the CDR3 gives the full variable domain: DGGITQSPKYLFRKEGQNVTLSCEQNLNHDAMYWYRQDPGQGLRLIYYSQIVNDFQKGDIAEGYSVSREKKESFPLTVTSAQKNPTAFYLCASMDRTASSYEQYFGPGTRLTVT.

The V call is TRBV19, the J call TRBJ2-3; 13 bases fit TRBD2. In germline, CDR1 is LNHDA, CDR2 SQIVND (reference sequence). The junction had 8 bases not matched to a gene; V was cut back by 7 bases and J by 4 bases. The length of the CDR3 is 16 residues. In DNA, the CDR3 is TGTGCCAGTACCACCGGGACTAGCGGGACCCCAGATACGCAGTATTTT. Translating it yields CASTTGTSGTPDTQYF.

V and J are TRBV6-2 or TRBV6-3 and TRBJ2-7, with D tentatively TRBD1 (5 bases). Germline CDR1 reads MNHEY; CDR2 reads SVGEGT. CDR3 size: 12 residues. Trimming left V 4 bases short and J 4 bases short, with 8 bases between. In nucleotides, the CDR3 is TGTGCCAGCAGTTCTGACAGTTACGAGCAGTACTTC. This gives the protein CASSSDSYEQYF.

This rearrangement joins TRBV12-3 or TRBV12-4 to TRBJ2-7; a possible D gene is TRBD1 (5 bases). Trimming left V 2 bases short and J 2 bases short, with 7 bases between. This CDR3 spans 13 amino acids. CDR3 in DNA: TGTGCCAGCAGTTTACAGGGTCCCTACGAGCAGTACTTC. It is translated as CASSLQGPYEQYF.

The V and J genes are TRBV19 and TRBJ1-5; D gene ambiguous. Trimming pared 3 bases from V and 4 bases from J, leaving 10 bases between. Germline assignment: CDR1 LNHDA and CDR2 SQIVND (reference sequence). The CDR3 covers 14 residues. The CDR3 sequence: CASSIPGRNQPQHF. The DNA for the CDR3 is TGTGCCAGTAGTATTCCAGGTCGGAATCAGCCCCAGCATTTT.

The chain has TRBV4-1 and TRBJ2-1; TRBD2 matches 10 bases. CDR1 and CDR2 (germline): MGHRA, YSYEKL. The CDR3 has 17 amino acids. With 2 bases clipped from V and 0 bases from J, the junction kept 4 bases outside the gene matches. The CDR3 here is CASSQTAGGGSYNEQFF. CDR3 sequence (DNA): TGCGCCAGCAGCCAAACAGCGGGAGGGGGCTCCTACAATGAGCAGTTCTTC.